Following are 21 T cell receptor beta chains from one sample sequenced in a study of blood T cell repertoires in COVID-19 (dated by TCRdb to 2018 to 2021). Libraries were made using the immunoSEQ multiplex PCR assay. TCRdb holds this immuneACCESS table with in-frame rearrangements only. Some clones are missing; in checked studies, unresolved V genes explain under half, and the rest has no known cause. In all, the sample holds 200,000 to 300,000 clones, and almost 85% of those were seen once. Together, the top ten hold around 1.8% of the sample. The sequencing input was peripheral blood. The source is a woman at least 80 years old with acute or convalescent COVID-19.

V gene TRBV11-2 combines with J gene TRBJ2-7, with D perhaps matching TRBD1 (6 bases). Germline V CDR1 and CDR2: SGHAT, FQNNGV. This CDR3 has 13 amino acids. The V end was cut by 3 bases, the J end by 7 bases, with 13 bases between. CDR3 coding DNA: TGTGCCAGCAGCTTTGGCGGACAGTGGGAGCAGTACTTC. It codes for CASSFGGQWEQYF.

This clone showed up just a few times. The identical CDR3 is also encoded by other nucleotide sequences in the sample. The genes are TRBV3-1 (or the pseudogene TRBV3-2) and TRBJ1-1; tentative D call: TRBD1 (6 bases). CDR1 and CDR2 (germline): LGHDT, YNNKEL (reference sequence). CDR3 length equals 14 residues. Trimming stripped 3 bases from V and 1 base from J, with 9 bases between. The CDR3 is CASSQLDRNTEAFF. The CDR3 DNA is TGTGCCAGCAGCCAGTTGGACAGGAACACTGAAGCTTTCTTT.

The rearrangement joins TRBV3-1 (or the pseudogene TRBV3-2) to TRBJ2-5; 9 bases line up with TRBD2. The V segment lost 3 bases and the J segment 2 bases; nucleotides outside the gene matches: 4. Germline CDR1 is LGHDT and CDR2 is YNNKEL (reference sequence). CDR3 length equals 15 residues. The CDR3: CASSHGTSNQETQYF. In DNA form, the CDR3 reads TGTGCCAGCAGCCATGGGACTAGCAATCAAGAGACCCAGTACTTC.

This clone was seen a few times. The chain combines TRBV28 with TRBJ2-6; D perhaps matches TRBD1 (6 bases). Germline V gene data show CDR1 as MDHEN and CDR2 as SYDVKM. Deletions cut 6 bases from V and 2 bases from J, with 20 bases between. CDR3 length equals 18 residues. The CDR3 loop is CASSFFGQGFPGANVLTF. The CDR3 nucleotides read TGTGCCAGCAGCTTCTTCGGGCAGGGGTTCCCTGGGGCCAACGTCCTGACTTTC.

V and J are TRBV2 and TRBJ2-7; TRBD1 agrees at 10 bases. Germline V gene data show CDR1 as SNHLY and CDR2 as FYNNEI. The V and J ends lost 4 bases and 4 bases, in that order; junction bases with no gene match: 7. The CDR3 is 15 residues long. CDR3 DNA: TGTGCCAGCAGTGCGGACAGGGGGAAGCTGTACGAGCAGTACTTC. This translates into CASSADRGKLYEQYF.

The chain combines TRBV3-1 (or the pseudogene TRBV3-2) with TRBJ2-5; 7 nucleotides line up with TRBD2. There are 15 residues in the CDR3. CDR1 LGHDT and CDR2 YNNKEL come from the germline V gene (reference sequence). V gave up 5 bases and J gave up 5 bases; unmatched junction bases: 11. The CDR3 here is CASSRLAQPVETQYF. The CDR3 nucleotides are TGTGCCAGCAGCAGACTAGCCCAACCTGTGGAGACCCAGTACTTC.

The rearrangement joins TRBV12-3 or TRBV12-4 to TRBJ1-1; D remains ambiguous. The germline V and J ends were trimmed by 6 bases and 5 bases, with 10 bases remaining between them. There are 12 residues in the CDR3. CDR3 amino acids: CASSRAPTEAFF. DNA for the CDR3: TGTGCCAGCAGCCGAGCCCCGACTGAAGCTTTCTTT.

The chain has TRBV19 and TRBJ1-3, with 8 bases matching TRBD1. From germline, CDR1 is LNHDA and CDR2 SQIVND (reference sequence). The J segment lost 0 bases and the V segment lost 3 bases, leaving 7 bases of the junction unmatched. CDR3 length: 17 residues. CDR3 region: CASSIRDRTLSGNTIYF. The DNA for the CDR3 is TGTGCCAGTAGTATCCGGGACAGGACTCTCTCTGGAAACACCATATATTTT.

DNA of the CDR3: TGCGCCAGCAGCCACACAAGTTTTTCTGGAAACACCATATATTTT. Translation gives CASSHTSFSGNTIYF. The chain joins TRBV5-1 to TRBJ1-3; D call uncertain. The germline V gene has CDR1 SGHRS and CDR2 YFSETQ. The CDR3 is 15 residues long. Trimming took off 4 bases at V and 1 base at J, with 12 bases between the two ends.

The chain uses TRBV14 and TRBJ1-3; D gene unclear. This CDR3 is built from 14 residues. V lost 0 bases and J 8 bases, leaving 11 bases between the germline ends. Germline-derived CDR1 and CDR2 are SGHDN and FVKESK. This CDR3 is CASSQEQSMDTIYF. For the CDR3, the DNA is TGTGCCAGCAGCCAAGAACAGTCAATGGACACCATATATTTT.

The chain has TRBV19 and TRBJ2-1; 10 bases agree with TRBD2. This CDR3 comprises 17 residues. Germline assignment: CDR1 LNHDA and CDR2 SQIVND (reference sequence). Trimming took 11 bases from V and 0 from J; bases not matched to a gene: 13. The CDR3 protein is CACSTSGLARSYNEQFF. CDR3 nucleotides: TGTGCCTGCTCGACTAGCGGGCTAGCACGCTCCTACAATGAGCAGTTCTTC.

This sequence joins TRBV19 and TRBJ2-2; no clear D. This CDR3 comprises 14 residues. Germline loops: CDR1 LNHDA, CDR2 SQIVND (reference sequence). The V gene lost 5 bases and the J gene lost 1 base, with 8 bases spanning the gap. The CDR3 sequence: CASSAHKNTGELFF. In DNA, the CDR3 is TGTGCCAGTAGTGCACACAAGAACACCGGGGAGCTGTTTTTT.

The chain recombines TRBV3-1 (or the pseudogene TRBV3-2) with TRBJ1-2; the D gene is possibly TRBD1 (5 bases). The CDR3 runs 14 residues. Germline V gene sequence: CDR1 LGHDT, CDR2 YNNKEL (reference sequence). V dropped 4 bases and J dropped 4 bases, with 13 bases sitting between them. The CDR3 is CASSPSPGGYGYTF. DNA for the CDR3: TGTGCCAGCAGCCCCTCGCCGGGGGGCTATGGCTACACCTTC.

J is TRBJ1-2 and V is TRBV28, with D possibly matching TRBD1 (5 bases). The CDR3 is 16 residues long. V lost 2 bases, J lost 0 bases, and 13 bases lay in between. Looked up from germline, CDR1 is MDHEN and CDR2 is SYDVKM. For the CDR3, the DNA is TGTGCCAGCAGTTTAGGGGCAGGGCCATCTAACTATGGCTACACCTTC. It translates to CASSLGAGPSNYGYTF.

The V call is TRBV11-3, the J call TRBJ1-1, with TRBD1 matching 7 bases. Germline lookup yields CDR1 SGHNT and CDR2 YENEEA. This CDR3 comprises 14 residues. V dropped 5 bases and J dropped 11; count of bases not matched to a gene: 14. The CDR3 loop reads CASSKDRSGGKAFF. In DNA, the CDR3 is TGTGCCAGCAGCAAGGACAGGTCCGGAGGAAAGGCTTTCTTT.

V usage is TRBV4-3 and J usage is TRBJ2-2; 14 bases match TRBD2. CDR3 size: 18 residues. The ends lost 3 bases at V and 6 bases at J; junction bases unmatched: 9. From germline, CDR1 is LGHNA and CDR2 YSLEER. The CDR3 sequence is CASSHPAGTSGGAGELFF. As DNA, the CDR3 is TGCGCCAGCAGCCACCCTGCCGGGACTAGCGGGGGTGCCGGGGAGCTGTTTTTT.

The chain employs TRBV18 and TRBJ1-5, with D hard to call. Germline loops: CDR1 KGHSH, CDR2 LQKENI. There are 12 residues in the CDR3. The germline V and J ends were trimmed by 6 bases and 9 bases, with 12 bases remaining between them. The DNA for the CDR3 is TGTGCCAGCTCCCCCCAGGTCGGGCCCCAGCATTTT. Its protein product is CASSPQVGPQHF.

This clone came up a few times. The CDR3 sequence is CASSLQLAAPRDTQYF. The CDR3 DNA is TGTGCCAGCAGCCTCCAACTAGCGGCCCCAAGGGATACGCAGTATTTT. The chain carries TRBV9 and TRBJ2-3, with 8 nucleotides matching TRBD2. Trimming cost V 4 bases and J 6 bases; bases outside gene matches: 13. This CDR3 has 16 amino acids. Germline loops: CDR1 SGDLS, CDR2 YYNGEE.

The V and J genes are TRBV19 and TRBJ1-2, with D maybe TRBD1 (6 bases). Germline CDR1 reads LNHDA; CDR2 reads SQIVND (reference sequence). V was pared by 6 bases and J by 5 bases, with 22 bases between. This CDR3 spans 16 amino acids. The CDR3 coding sequence is TGTGCCAGTAGACCTAAGGGGGGGCCCGGGAGGTATGGCTACACCTTC. It yields the protein CASRPKGGPGRYGYTF.

The chain employs TRBV7-9 and TRBJ2-3, with D maybe TRBD2 (6 bases). Germline CDR1 reads SEHNR; CDR2 reads FQNEAQ (reference sequence). This CDR3 region has 17 residues. The ends were cut back, 4 bases at V and 2 bases at J, with 19 bases in the middle. The CDR3 is CASSSLFRSGFTDTQYF. CDR3 DNA: TGTGCCAGCAGCTCACTCTTCCGTAGCGGATTCACAGATACGCAGTATTTT. The whole variable domain, filled in from reference TRBV7-9 and TRBJ2-3, reads DTGVSQNPRHKITKRGQNVTFRCDPISEHNRLYWYRQTLGQGPEFLTYFQNEAQLEKSRLLSDRFSAERPKGSFSTLEIQRTEQGDSAMYLCASSSLFRSGFTDTQYFGPGTRLTVL.

The gene calls are TRBV4-2 and TRBJ1-3; the D gene is possibly TRBD1 (5 bases). Trimming took 1 base from V and 7 from J, leaving 8 bases between them. Germline lookup yields CDR1 LGHNA and CDR2 YNFKEQ. There are 13 residues in the CDR3. The DNA for the CDR3 is TGTGCCAGCAGCCAAGCGGAGGGGAACACCATATATTTT. It encodes CASSQAEGNTIYF.